This is a list of T cell receptor beta chains from one sample in a study of T cell clones after liver transplantation. Measured with immunoSEQ multiplex PCR; TCRdb has only the in-frame clones, and not every one. The sample has some 110,000 clones, approximately 78% seen once; the top ten hold 0.99%. The input for sequencing was CD4+ T cells from blood, taken before liver transplant. The receptors were gathered from a human donor who received a liver transplant. The CDR3 runs from the conserved cysteine through the conserved F or W. D genes are given only for firm matches. The size of a clone is reported for some rows only, either as once, few or many, or as a class for expanded clones.

once	TRBJ2-1	TRBV5-1	NA	CASIPGVGRDEQFF
once	TRBJ2-1	TRBV7-2	TRBD1	CASSFGQGRINEQFF
NA	TRBJ2-1	TRBV27	NA	CASSLIGIYNEQFF
few	TRBJ2-1	TRBV7-2	TRBD2	CASSTSGTSGGVDPFF
NA	TRBJ2-3	TRBV5-1	NA	CASSLEPGTSTDTQYF
NA	TRBJ2-7	TRBV27	NA	CAVRRANNEQYF
NA	TRBJ1-3	TRBV28	NA	CASKTGGNTIYF
few	TRBJ2-7	TRBV27	NA	CASSNRGGYYEQYF
NA	TRBJ1-2	TRBV6-5	TRBD1	CASSFDRGLDYGYTF
NA	TRBJ2-5	TRBV10-3	TRBD2	CAKRGRIRTSGGKTQYF
NA	TRBJ2-6	TRBV5-1	NA	CASSSKSGSGANVLTF
NA	TRBJ2-7	TRBV5-4	NA	CASRNQNYEQYF
few	TRBJ1-6	TRBV7-2	NA	CASSLPQRALHF
NA	TRBJ1-5	TRBV6-1	NA	CASSEVGAWNNQPQHF
NA	TRBJ1-6	TRBV5-5	TRBD1	CAGSRGGNSPLHF
NA	TRBJ1-3	TRBV2	NA	CASGTAAWPGNTIYF
NA	TRBJ2-6	TRBV7-3	NA	CASSPPRRPGGGANVLTF
NA	TRBJ2-1	TRBV9	TRBD2	CASSVAGRARSYNEQFF
NA	TRBJ2-5	TRBV7-2	NA	CASSLSRGQETQYF
NA	TRBJ2-5	TRBV5-1	NA	CASSLESQRQETQYF
many	TRBJ1-5	TRBV28	TRBD1	CASRDRGLSSNQPQHF
NA	TRBJ1-2	TRBV19	TRBD1	CASSNRRTGGSRYGYTF
NA	TRBJ1-5	TRBV28	NA	CASTPVAVNQPQHF
NA	TRBJ2-7	TRBV6-1	TRBD1	CASSEASSTGGWFFHEQYF
NA	TRBJ1-5	TRBV29-1	TRBD1	CSVGGTGGAGNQPQHF
NA	TRBJ2-4	TRBV9	TRBD1	CASSVDRENIQYF
NA	TRBJ2-3	TRBV28	TRBD2	CASSSLAGGPDTQYF
NA	TRBJ2-1	TRBV7-8	TRBD2	CASSRTSGYNEQFF
NA	TRBJ2-3	TRBV2	NA	CASSLLAGSDTQYF
NA	TRBJ2-1	TRBV11-3	NA	CASSLDPLSNEQFF
NA	TRBJ1-2	TRBV5-1	NA	CASSLELDSGGYTF
once	TRBJ2-7	TRBV7-2	NA	CASSLLQKYEQYF
NA	TRBJ2-1	TRBV9	TRBD1	CASSLNPAGTGAGDEQFF
NA	TRBJ2-1	TRBV5-6	NA	CASSYWNNEQFF
NA	TRBJ1-1	TRBV5-1	NA	CASSLWGEISEAFF
NA	TRBJ2-5	TRBV5-1	NA	CASRDAPQVGETQYF
NA	TRBJ2-3	TRBV6-5	TRBD2	CASSYTAGRLTDTQYF
NA	TRBJ2-7	TRBV6-6	TRBD2	CASTQRGGLKDEQYF
NA	TRBJ1-2	TRBV19	TRBD1	CASSIRDRGDYGYTF
NA	TRBJ2-1	TRBV5-1	NA	CASSPPSTGGNEQFF
NA	TRBJ2-7	TRBV4-3	NA	CASSLSLASRYEQYF
NA	TRBJ1-1	TRBV6-6	NA	CASSYRGNYAEAFF
NA	TRBJ2-5	TRBV27	NA	CASSPQGTQETQYF
NA	TRBJ2-2	TRBV7-9	NA	CASSPRGATGELFF
NA	TRBJ1-1	TRBV27	NA	CASSLTPGVSTEAFF
NA	TRBJ2-7	TRBV4-2	TRBD2	CASSQDPGTSGNEQYF
NA	TRBJ1-1	TRBV11-2	TRBD1	CASSLRHRGRDTEAFF
NA	TRBJ1-4	TRBV6-1	NA	CASSEQGSEKLFF
NA	TRBJ1-5	TRBV27	TRBD1	CASSLYPPTGGVQPQHF
NA	TRBJ2-5	TRBV11-2	NA	CASSLDLTREETQYF
NA	TRBJ2-3	TRBV16	NA	CASSQSARSDTQYF
NA	TRBJ2-1	TRBV19	TRBD2	CATRGDLVYNEQFF
NA	TRBJ1-3	TRBV6-6	NA	CASSYPDQGAGNTIYF
once	TRBJ2-1	TRBV30	NA	CACITRNEQFF
NA	TRBJ1-1	TRBV4-2	NA	CASSQVAQTYEAFF
NA	TRBJ1-5	TRBV6-1	NA	CASSESWGPQHF
NA	TRBJ1-3	TRBV5-1	NA	CASSLEVSGNTIYF